Each of the 25 T cell receptor beta chains below was sequenced from the same sample in a study of cytomegalovirus exposure and HLA in healthy donors. Both 60 Vbeta primers and 13 Jbeta primers went into the PCR. Sequenced by immunoSEQ multiplex PCR; TCRdb stores in-frame clones only, minus some. The table has over 85,000 clones, about four fifths seen once. The sequenced sample was PBMCs. Receptors were obtained from a woman aged 35 to 49 in good health and CMV-seronegative.

The rearrangement uses TRBV6-1 and TRBJ2-5; 8 positions match TRBD2. The CDR3 consists of 16 residues. The germline gives CDR1 MNHNS, CDR2 SASEGT. Trimming took 3 bases from V and 5 from J; bases not matched to a gene: 11. CDR3 nucleotides: TGTGCCAGCAGTGATCCCTTCGGGGGGGGTTGGGAGACCCAGTACTTC. This translates into CASSDPFGGGWETQYF.

V is TRBV5-4 and J is TRBJ1-1; D remains ambiguous. V lost 4 bases and J lost 3, with 4 bases in between. This CDR3 is built from 11 residues. CDR1 and CDR2 (germline): SGHNT, YYREEE (reference sequence). The CDR3 loop reads CASSRDTEAFF. CDR3 coding DNA: TGTGCCAGCAGCCGGGACACTGAAGCTTTCTTT.

The chain carries TRBV29-1 and TRBJ1-3; D call uncertain. This CDR3 region has 13 residues. V lost 6 bases and J 4 bases, leaving 13 bases between the germline ends. The germline V gene encodes CDR1 SQVTM and CDR2 ANQGSEA. CDR3 protein: CSVRGPGGNTIYF. In nucleotides, the CDR3 is TGCAGCGTCCGCGGGCCGGGGGGAAACACCATATATTTT.

The gene calls are TRBV10-3 and TRBJ1-1, with D perhaps matching TRBD1 (5 bases). The CDR3 is 15 amino acids. Trimming stripped 8 bases from V and 3 bases from J, with 19 bases between. Germline values: CDR1 ENHRY, CDR2 SYGVKD. CDR3 protein: CAIQDLGQGDTEAFF. The DNA of the CDR3 is TGTGCCATCCAGGACCTGGGGCAGGGTGACACTGAAGCTTTCTTT.

The table lists this clone with a count of one. The chain has TRBV7-2 and TRBJ1-5, with 8 bases identical to TRBD1. Germline-derived CDR1 and CDR2 are SGHTA and FQGNSA. The CDR3 sequence is 16 residues long. With 1 base clipped from V and 4 bases from J, the junction kept 6 bases outside the gene matches. The DNA for the CDR3 is TGTGCCAGCAGCTTAGAGGGGACAGGACTAAATCAGCCCCAGCATTTT. Amino acids: CASSLEGTGLNQPQHF.

The chain has TRBV30 and TRBJ1-2; D is possibly TRBD1 (5 bases). In germline, CDR1 is GTSNPN, CDR2 SVGIG (reference sequence). The germline V and J ends were trimmed by 5 bases and 4 bases, with 11 bases remaining between them. The CDR3 spans 12 residues. CDR3 loop: CAWGGNFYGYTF. Written as DNA, the CDR3 is TGTGCCTGGGGGGGGAACTTCTATGGCTACACCTTC.

This chain connects TRBV6-5 to TRBJ1-1; D is perhaps TRBD1 (6 bases). Trimming cost V 3 bases and J 5 bases, with 10 bases left between them. The CDR3 is 13 amino acids. In germline, CDR1 is MNHEY, CDR2 SVGAGI. CDR3 coding DNA: TGTGCCAGCAGTTATGAGGGGGAGACTGAAGCTTTCTTT. The encoded protein is CASSYEGETEAFF.

DNA for the CDR3: TGTGCCAGCAGCAGGACTAGCGGGGAGGGGCAGTTCTTC. This translates into CASSRTSGEGQFF. The rearrangement joins TRBV11-3 to TRBJ2-1; 12 nucleotides match TRBD2. CDR3 length equals 13 residues. V shed 5 bases and J 12 bases; nucleotides not matched to a gene: 5. Per germline, CDR1 SGHNT and CDR2 YENEEA.

V usage is TRBV28 and J usage is TRBJ2-2; maybe TRBD1 (6 bases). CDR1 is MDHEN, CDR2 SYDVKM, per germline. V was clipped by 7 bases and J by 0 bases, with 15 bases between them. This CDR3 is built from 16 residues. The CDR3 region has the DNA TGTGCCAGCACCGACCCCGGGACATCGAACACCGGGGAGCTGTTTTTT. It codes for CASTDPGTSNTGELFF.

The chain combines TRBV7-2 with TRBJ1-1; D ambiguous. Germline V gene sequence: CDR1 SGHTA, CDR2 FQGNSA. This CDR3 region has 12 residues. Trimming took 4 bases from V and 3 from J, leaving 6 bases between them. CDR3 coding DNA: TGTGCCAGCAGCTCCCGGTACACTGAAGCTTTCTTT. Amino acids: CASSSRYTEAFF.

The chain combines TRBV5-1 with TRBJ1-1; 7 nucleotides align to TRBD1. This CDR3 comprises 16 residues. The germline gives CDR1 SGHRS, CDR2 YFSETQ. V shed 4 bases and J 0 bases; nucleotides not matched to a gene: 9. The CDR3 coding sequence is TGCGCCAGCAGCAAGAACAGGGGAGAGGTGAACACTGAAGCTTTCTTT. It specifies CASSKNRGEVNTEAFF. Full variable domain (missing parts from reference TRBV5-1 and TRBJ1-1): KAGVTQTPRYLIKTRGQQVTLSCSPISGHRSVSWYQQTPGQGLQFLFEYFSETQRNKGNFPGRFSGRQFSNSRSEMNVSTLELGDSALYLCASSKNRGEVNTEAFFGQGTRLTVV.

J is TRBJ1-5 and V is TRBV7-8, with D maybe TRBD1 (6 bases). Deletions cut 5 bases from V and 7 bases from J, with 21 bases between. The CDR3 extends over 16 amino acids. Looked up from germline, CDR1 is SGHVS and CDR2 is FQNEAQ. CDR3 in DNA: TGTGCCAGCAGCCCCATTTTGCGGGGGCGATACCAGCCCCAGCATTTT. Encoded protein: CASSPILRGRYQPQHF.

J is TRBJ2-7 and V is TRBV7-6; TRBD1 aligns across 8 bases. The CDR3 contains 14 residues. J lost 6 bases, V lost 7 bases, and 11 bases had no gene match. Germline lookup yields CDR1 SGHVS and CDR2 FNYEAQ. The CDR3 nucleotides read TGTGCCAGCACCCTAGGAGGACAGGGATCCGAGCAGTACTTC. As protein: CASTLGGQGSEQYF. Full variable domain (rest looked up from reference TRBV7-6 and TRBJ2-7): GAGVSQSPRYKVTKRGQDVALRCDPISGHVSLYWYRQALGQGPEFLTYFNYEAQQDKSGLPNDRFSAERPEGSISTLTIQRTEQRDSAMYRCASTLGGQGSEQYFGPGTRLTVT.

In nucleotides, the CDR3 is TGTGCCAGCAGCTCGGGGGGGGGTCACCTTGGAAACGAGCAGTACTTC. This codes for CASSSGGGHLGNEQYF. The rearrangement joins TRBV5-4 to TRBJ2-7; 8 bases map to TRBD2. CDR3 length equals 16 residues. V gave up 3 bases and J gave up 5 bases; unmatched junction bases: 13. Germline CDR1 and CDR2: SGHNT and YYREEE (reference sequence).

The chain uses TRBV7-2 and TRBJ1-1; TRBD1 is a possible D gene (5 bases). The CDR3 length is 17 residues. Trimming pared 1 base from V and 6 bases from J, leaving 21 bases between. CDR1 SGHTA and CDR2 FQGNSA come from the germline V gene. For the CDR3, the DNA is TGTGCCAGCAGCTTAGATAGGTGGGGCAGCCCCAATGCTGAAGCTTTCTTT. Protein product: CASSLDRWGSPNAEAFF. Complete variable domain (other parts from reference TRBV7-2 and TRBJ1-1): GAGVSQSPSNKVTEKGKDVELRCDPISGHTALYWYRQSLGQGLEFLIYFQGNSAPDKSGLPSDRFSAERTGGSVSTLTIQRTQQEDSAVYLCASSLDRWGSPNAEAFFGQGTRLTVV.

The gene calls are TRBV19 and TRBJ2-7; 9 bases match TRBD1. Trimming took 3 bases from V and 6 from J; bases not matched to a gene: 9. The CDR3 has 15 residues. The germline V gene has CDR1 LNHDA and CDR2 SQIVND (reference sequence). The CDR3 loop reads CASSIYGTGPFEQYF. Here the CDR3 DNA reads TGTGCCAGTAGTATCTACGGGACAGGGCCTTTCGAGCAGTACTTC.

This sequence joins TRBV5-4 and TRBJ2-5, with 12 bases identical to TRBD2. The CDR3 totals 13 residues. Germline trimming cut 4 bases from V and 9 bases from J; bases unmatched to any gene: 4. Germline-derived CDR1 and CDR2 are SGHNT and YYREEE (reference sequence). The CDR3: CASSVGLAGPQYF. DNA for the CDR3: TGTGCCAGCAGCGTCGGACTAGCGGGGCCCCAGTACTTC.

The rearrangement uses TRBV28 and TRBJ1-3; D gene ambiguous. Trimming stripped 3 bases from V and 2 bases from J, with 11 bases between. This CDR3 contains 15 residues. Germline V lookup: CDR1 MDHEN, CDR2 SYDVKM. The DNA for the CDR3 is TGTGCCAGCAGTTTCAATATTCTAGCTGGAAACACCATATATTTT. Its translation: CASSFNILAGNTIYF.

Remarks on this clone: The junction shows a germline mismatch at one end, possibly a read error. V gene TRBV19 combines with J gene TRBJ1-1; D unclear. This CDR3 region has 12 residues. In germline, CDR1 is LNHDA, CDR2 SQIVND (reference sequence). In DNA, the CDR3 is TGTGCCAGTAGTATCAAACCCACAGAACCGTTGTTT. Amino acids: CASSIKPTEPLF.

The chain employs TRBV9 and TRBJ2-6, with 10 bases aligning to TRBD2. The length of the CDR3 is 19 residues. Germline CDR1 is SGDLS and CDR2 is YYNGEE. The trim removed 4 bases at V and 2 bases at J, leaving 12 bases unmatched. The DNA for the CDR3 is TGTGCCAGCAGCTCGATTTTCCTAGCGGGGGACACTGGGGCCAACGTCCTGACTTTC. Translation gives CASSSIFLAGDTGANVLTF. Together with reference TRBV9 and TRBJ2-6, the CDR3 gives the full variable domain: DSGVTQTPKHLITATGQRVTLRCSPRSGDLSVYWYQQSLDQGLQFLIQYYNGEERAKGNILERFSAQQFPDLHSELNLSSLELGDSALYFCASSSIFLAGDTGANVLTFGAGSRLTVL.

For this clone: The germline gene is not matched at one end of the junction; a read error may be the cause. V usage is TRBV7-9 and J usage is TRBJ1-1; weak D call: TRBD1 (5 bases). Germline loops: CDR1 SEHNR, CDR2 FQNEAQ (reference sequence). There are 12 residues in the CDR3. The CDR3 sequence is CSSSGRVAEAFF. DNA of the CDR3: TGTTCCAGCAGTGGCAGGGTGGCTGAAGCTTTCTTT.

V usage is TRBV29-1 and J usage is TRBJ2-3; 12 bases fit TRBD2. This CDR3 is built from 15 residues. Unmatched junction bases numbered 10, after V lost 6 bases and J lost 6 bases. Germline CDR1 SQVTM, CDR2 ANQGSEA. The CDR3 DNA reads TGCAGCGTGCTCCTTGGACTAGCGGGGATGGATACGCAGTATTTT. This gives the protein CSVLLGLAGMDTQYF.

This sequence joins TRBV28 and TRBJ1-5; no clear D. This CDR3 spans 14 amino acids. Looked up from germline, CDR1 is MDHEN and CDR2 is SYDVKM. The V end was cut by 6 bases, the J end by 3 bases, with 12 bases between. This chain's CDR3 is CASRTRRVNQPQHF. CDR3 DNA sequence: TGTGCCAGCAGGACTCGACGGGTCAATCAGCCCCAGCATTTT.

The J gene is TRBJ2-1, the V gene TRBV2; D possibly corresponds to TRBD2 (6 bases). Trimming pared 3 bases from V and 5 bases from J, leaving 14 bases between. Germline-derived CDR1 and CDR2 are SNHLY and FYNNEI. CDR3 length: 15 amino acids. In DNA form, the CDR3 reads TGTGCCAGCAGTGACCTTTGGGCGGGGAACAATGAGCAGTTCTTC. It translates to CASSDLWAGNNEQFF.

The CDR3 is CAWSVKGARADTQYF. In DNA, the CDR3 is TGTGCCTGGAGTGTCAAGGGGGCGCGGGCAGATACGCAGTATTTT. This sequence joins TRBV30 and TRBJ2-3, with TRBD1 identical over 7 bases. The CDR3 spans 15 residues. CDR1 and CDR2 (germline): GTSNPN, SVGIG (reference sequence). V gave up 0 bases and J gave up 4 bases; unmatched junction bases: 7.